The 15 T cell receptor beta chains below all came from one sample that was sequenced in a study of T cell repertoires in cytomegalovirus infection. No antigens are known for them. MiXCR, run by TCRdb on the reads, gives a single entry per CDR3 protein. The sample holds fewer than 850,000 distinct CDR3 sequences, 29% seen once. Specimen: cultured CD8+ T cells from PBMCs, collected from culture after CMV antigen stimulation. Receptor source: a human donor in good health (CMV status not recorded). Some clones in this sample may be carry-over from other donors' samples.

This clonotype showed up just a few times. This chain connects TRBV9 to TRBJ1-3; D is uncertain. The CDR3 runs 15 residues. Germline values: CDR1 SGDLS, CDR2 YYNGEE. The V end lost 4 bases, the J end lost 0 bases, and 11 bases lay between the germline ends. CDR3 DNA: TGTGCCAGCAGCCCGCTCCATAGCTCTGGAAACACCATATATTTT. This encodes CASSPLHSSGNTIYF.

Here the CDR3 reads CATSIAGPNNEQFF. The CDR3 region has the DNA TGTGCCACCAGTATAGCGGGGCCGAACAATGAGCAGTTCTTC. V usage is TRBV24-1 and J usage is TRBJ2-1; 8 bases line up with TRBD2. The germline V gene has CDR1 KGHDR and CDR2 SFDVKD. The CDR3 runs 14 residues. The J segment lost 5 bases and the V segment lost 6 bases, leaving 5 bases of the junction unmatched.

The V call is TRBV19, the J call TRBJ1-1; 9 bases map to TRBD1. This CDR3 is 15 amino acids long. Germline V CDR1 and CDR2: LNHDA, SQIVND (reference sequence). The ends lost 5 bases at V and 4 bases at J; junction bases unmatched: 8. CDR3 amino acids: CASSPHRGQGTEAFF. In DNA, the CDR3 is TGTGCCAGTAGTCCGCACAGGGGGCAAGGCACTGAAGCTTTCTTT.

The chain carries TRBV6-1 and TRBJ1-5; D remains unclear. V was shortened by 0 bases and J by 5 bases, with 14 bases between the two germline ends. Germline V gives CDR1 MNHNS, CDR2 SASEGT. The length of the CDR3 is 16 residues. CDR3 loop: CASSEAPLQVHQPQHF. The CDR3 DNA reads TGTGCCAGCAGTGAAGCGCCCCTCCAGGTTCATCAGCCCCAGCATTTT.

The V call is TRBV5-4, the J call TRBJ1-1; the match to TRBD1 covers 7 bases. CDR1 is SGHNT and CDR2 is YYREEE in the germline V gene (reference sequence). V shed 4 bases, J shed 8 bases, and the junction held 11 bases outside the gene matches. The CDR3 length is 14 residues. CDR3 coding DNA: TGTGCCAGCAGCGACCCCTCGGCAGGGGGGGAAGCTTTCTTT. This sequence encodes CASSDPSAGGEAFF.

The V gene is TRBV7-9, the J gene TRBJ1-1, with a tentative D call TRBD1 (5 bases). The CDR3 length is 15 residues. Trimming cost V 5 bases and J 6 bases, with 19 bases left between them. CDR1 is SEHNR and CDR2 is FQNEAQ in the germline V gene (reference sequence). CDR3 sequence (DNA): TGTGCCAGCAGCCCAGGTTGGCAGGGTATCGCTGAAGCTTTCTTT. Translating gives CASSPGWQGIAEAFF.

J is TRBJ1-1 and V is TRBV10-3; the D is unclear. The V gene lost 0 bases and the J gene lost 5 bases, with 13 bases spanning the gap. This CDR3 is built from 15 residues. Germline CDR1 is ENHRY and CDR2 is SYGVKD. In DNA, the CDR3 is TGTGCCATCAGTGAGTCGAAAGTAGGACGAACTGAAGCTTTCTTT. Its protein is CAISESKVGRTEAFF.

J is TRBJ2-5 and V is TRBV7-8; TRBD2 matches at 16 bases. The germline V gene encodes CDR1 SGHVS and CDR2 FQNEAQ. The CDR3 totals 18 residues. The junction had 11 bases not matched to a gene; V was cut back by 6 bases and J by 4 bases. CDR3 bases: TGTGCCAGCAGGAGTCCAGAGGGACTAGCGGGGGGGGGAGAGACCCAGTACTTC. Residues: CASRSPEGLAGGGETQYF.

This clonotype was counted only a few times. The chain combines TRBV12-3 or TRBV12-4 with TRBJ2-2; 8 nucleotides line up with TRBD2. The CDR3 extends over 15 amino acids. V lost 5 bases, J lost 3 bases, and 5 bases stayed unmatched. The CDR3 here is CASSMGLVYTGELFF. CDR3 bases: TGTGCCAGCAGTATGGGACTAGTATACACCGGGGAGCTGTTTTTT.

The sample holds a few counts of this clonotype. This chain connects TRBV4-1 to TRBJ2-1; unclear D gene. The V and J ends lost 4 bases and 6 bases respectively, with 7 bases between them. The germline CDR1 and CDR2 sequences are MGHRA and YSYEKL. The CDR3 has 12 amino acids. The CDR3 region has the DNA TGCGCCAGCAGCCGCGGACGCAATGAGCAGTTCTTC. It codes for CASSRGRNEQFF.

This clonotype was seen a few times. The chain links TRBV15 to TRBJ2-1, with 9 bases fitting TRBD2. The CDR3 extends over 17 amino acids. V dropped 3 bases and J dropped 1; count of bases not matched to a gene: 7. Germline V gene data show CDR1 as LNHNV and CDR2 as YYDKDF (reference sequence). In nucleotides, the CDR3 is TGTGCCACCAGCAGCCCACGCGGGGGGGCATCCTACAATGAGCAGTTCTTC. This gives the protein CATSSPRGGASYNEQFF.

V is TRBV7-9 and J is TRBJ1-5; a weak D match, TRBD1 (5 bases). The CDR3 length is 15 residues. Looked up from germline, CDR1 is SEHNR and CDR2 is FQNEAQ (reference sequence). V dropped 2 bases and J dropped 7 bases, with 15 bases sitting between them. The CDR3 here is CASSLNDGRGQPQHF. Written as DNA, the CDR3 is TGTGCCAGCAGCTTAAACGACGGGAGGGGACAGCCCCAGCATTTT.

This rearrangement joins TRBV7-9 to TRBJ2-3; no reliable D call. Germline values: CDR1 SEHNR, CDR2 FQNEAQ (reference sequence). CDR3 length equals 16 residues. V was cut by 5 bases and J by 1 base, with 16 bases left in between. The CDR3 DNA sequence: TGTGCCAGCAGCCCCCGCGGACCCTCGGGCACAGATACGCAGTATTTT. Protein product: CASSPRGPSGTDTQYF. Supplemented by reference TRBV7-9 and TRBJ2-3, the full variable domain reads DTGVSQNPRHKITKRGQNVTFRCDPISEHNRLYWYRQTLGQGPEFLTYFQNEAQLEKSRLLSDRFSAERPKGSFSTLEIQRTEQGDSAMYLCASSPRGPSGTDTQYFGPGTRLTVL.

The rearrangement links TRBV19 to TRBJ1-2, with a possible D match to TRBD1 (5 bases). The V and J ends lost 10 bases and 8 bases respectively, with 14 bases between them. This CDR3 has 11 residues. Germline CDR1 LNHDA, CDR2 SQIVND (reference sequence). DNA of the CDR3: TGTGCCACCGAGGGGCTTGAGGGCTACACCTTC. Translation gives CATEGLEGYTF.

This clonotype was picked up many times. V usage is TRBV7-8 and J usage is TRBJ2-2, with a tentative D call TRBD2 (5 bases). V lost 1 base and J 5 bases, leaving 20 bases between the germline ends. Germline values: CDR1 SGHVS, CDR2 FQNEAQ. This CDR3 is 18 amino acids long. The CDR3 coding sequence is TGTGCCAGCAGCTTAGAACCCCCGGGAAGGCTGGAGACCGGGGAGCTGTTTTTT. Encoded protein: CASSLEPPGRLETGELFF.